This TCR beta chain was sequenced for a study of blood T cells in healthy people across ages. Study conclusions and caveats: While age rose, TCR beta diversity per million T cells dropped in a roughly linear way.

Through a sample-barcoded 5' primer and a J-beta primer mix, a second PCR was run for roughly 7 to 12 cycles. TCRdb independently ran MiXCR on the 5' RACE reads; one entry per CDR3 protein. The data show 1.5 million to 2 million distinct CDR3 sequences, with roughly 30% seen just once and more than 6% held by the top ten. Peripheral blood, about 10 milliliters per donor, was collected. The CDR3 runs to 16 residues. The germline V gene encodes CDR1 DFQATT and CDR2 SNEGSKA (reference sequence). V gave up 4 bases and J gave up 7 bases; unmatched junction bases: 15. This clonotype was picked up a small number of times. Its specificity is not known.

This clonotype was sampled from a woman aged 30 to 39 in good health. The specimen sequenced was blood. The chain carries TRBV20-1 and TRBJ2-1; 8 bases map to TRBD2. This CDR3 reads CSATVSGGAGGNEQFF. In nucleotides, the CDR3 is TGCAGTGCTACGGTGTCGGGGGGGGCCGGAGGGAATGAGCAGTTCTTC.